This paragraph covers one TCR beta chain sequence. As yet, its antigen is unknown. The CDR3 is 13 residues long. Trimming took off 7 bases at V and 7 bases at J, with 16 bases between the two ends. Germline V gives CDR1 MDHEN, CDR2 SYDVKM. This specimen comes from a study of PD-1 blockade in classical Hodgkin lymphoma. Generated by immunoSEQ multiplex PCR, the TCRdb table keeps only in-frame clones and is missing some. This table has under 70,000 clones, about 91% appearing once. All the patients suffered relapse after autologous stem cell transplantation, and brentuximab vedotin exposure differed. Patients reached a best response of complete response, partial response or progressive disease. Findings of the study overall: Exclusion was the outcome for patients who began nivolumab under 1 year after ASCT. Underlying causes for the observed repertoire differences were not defined, possibly disease activity or prior therapy. Unlike CD8+ TCR diversity, which did not rise significantly by C4D1, CD4+ TCR diversity did.

This clonotype was sampled from a human donor with classical Hodgkin lymphoma. Sequencing used peripheral blood mononuclear cells (PBMCs), obtained at baseline. The chain uses TRBV28 and TRBJ1-1; D is perhaps TRBD1 (6 bases). The CDR3 DNA follows: TGTGCCAGCACCTCACAGGGTTTCAGTGAAGCTTTCTTT. The encoded protein is CASTSQGFSEAFF.